This T cell receptor beta chain was documented in a study of T-cell reconstitution after alpha-beta-depleted transplantation in children (dated by TCRdb to the mid-2010s). Regarding the study in general: The study quantitatively tracked T-cell immune reconstitution after TCRalphabeta/CD19-depleted allogeneic hematopoietic cell transplantation in children using TCR repertoire profiling.

Receptor amplification or capture employed PCR. These reads were obtained on an Illumina HiSeq 2500. Molecular barcoding was employed in the preparation of TCR libraries, with unique molecular identifiers being used to normalize TCRbeta repertoire quantification. TCRdb trimmed public reads at Q25 via fastp, called clones via MiXCR and kept in-frame beta chains. Every entry covers one CDR3 protein and lists the most common genes and DNA from its rows. This sample gives under 850,000 distinct CDR3 sequences in total; roughly 14% of them show up just once. Together, the top ten hold about 0.79% of the sample. Its CDR3 holds 13 amino acids, cysteine through phenylalanine. The entry retains the CDR3 DNA only, 39 bases that are in frame from base 1. CDR1 and CDR2 are drawn from the germline V gene: MNHNS, SASEGT. Trimming takes 5 bases from V and 2 bases from J, and the germline ends sit 8 bases apart. The full study reports these points: The apparently early recovery of alphabetaT-cell counts about two months after transplant reportedly depended on only several hundred rapidly expanded clones that came from non-depleted graft cells. In some patients, high TCRbeta diversity at day 60 was attributed to recipient T cells and intrathymic progenitors that had survived conditioning. Hyperexpanded clone frequencies declined over subsequent months; after one year, T-cell counts and TCRbeta diversity were mostly attributed to newly produced T cells.

This clonotype was seen at least ten times. It has no known antigen specificity. There are no base qualities to consult, and no much larger clone falls within one base. In light of the paper, this sample's treatment or condition label describes: allogeneic hematopoietic cell transplantation with graft depleted of TCRalphabeta T cells and CD19 B cells. Transplant recipients were children who received TCRalphabeta/CD19-depleted allogeneic hematopoietic cell grafts. Sequencing used PBMCs, obtained before TCRalphabeta/CD19-depleted stem cell transplant. The sequence joins TRBV6-1 to TRBJ2-3; the D segment cannot be called with confidence. This TCR came from a girl under 10 years old with congenital amegakaryocytic thrombocytopenia, due to receive a stem cell transplant. The DNA sequence is TGTGCCAGCAGTCGACTTTACACAGATACGCAGTATTTT. This gives the protein CASSRLYTDTQYF.